The sequence of this T cell receptor beta chain was determined in a study of blood T cell repertoires in COVID-19 (dated by TCRdb to the early 2020s). With respect to the entire study: The collaborator samples originated in the United States, Italy and Spain and spanned the acute and convalescent phases of COVID-19. Where available, HLA class I and class II types were obtained from metadata supplied by the sample provider rather than from assay-based typing. The samples were drawn from two sources: the first 160 participants of the ongoing ImmuneRACE study, and 1,000 to 1,500 subjects contributed by 6 global collaborators. The repertoires were released in a freely available public database intended as a resource for research on the immune response to SARS-CoV-2. The dataset comprised deeply sampled blood TCRbeta repertoires from subjects exposed to, actively infected with, or recovered from COVID-19. The prospective study material was composed of cDNA or gDNA derived from T cells, B-cell-depleted T cells, or PBMCs. Nearly every sample came with metadata listing a de-identified subject ID, COVID-19 status, age in years and sex.

A word on this clone: It lacks a known antigen. No base qualities exist here, and no much larger clone lies one base off it.

The immunoSEQ Assay, a bias-controlled multiplex PCR, was used to amplify TCRbeta CDR3 regions from genomic DNA. The authors' analysis ran thus. The number of nucleated cells in each sample was estimated by amplification of reference gene primers within the assay. Sequence reads were collapsed and filtered to measure the absolute abundance of every unique TCRbeta CDR3 rearrangement. Productive Simpson clonality was computed per sample as the square root of Simpson's diversity index over productive rearrangements. TCRdb stores this immuneACCESS table with in-frame sequences only. Part of the clones is absent; in the studies checked, under half of the shortfall reflects unresolved V genes, and no reason is known for the rest. Clone size and the V and J calls come from that table; the DNA yielded D and trimming. The sample table lists fewer than 95,000 clones, 70% to 90% of them with a count of one. The leading ten clones occupy roughly 0.51% of the sample.

Each collaborating institution followed its own protocols to collect whole blood in K2EDTA tubes. For TCRbeta analysis, collaborators shipped samples in one of three forms: frozen whole blood, isolated PBMCs, or DNA extracted from either of those sample types. Reading from cysteine to phenylalanine, the CDR3 counts 13 amino acids. Of all the DNA, just the CDR3 is kept, 39 bases in frame from base 1. The V end loses 0 bases and the J end loses 6 bases, and a stretch of 8 bases separates them. Broad study findings and their caveats: Clinical and demographic metadata were provided uncurated, with the amount varying by source and participant.

Material for sequencing was peripheral blood. This receptor was taken from a man between 60 and 75 years old with acute or convalescent COVID-19. This receptor chain uses TRBV12-3 or TRBV12-4 and TRBJ1-2; a tentative D match to TRBD1 spans 5 bases. The CDR3 here reads CASSLALGDGYTF. The DNA sequence reads TGTGCCAGCAGTTTAGCGTTAGGGGATGGCTACACCTTC.